These 5 T cell receptor beta chains came from one sample sequenced in a study of cytomegalovirus exposure and HLA in healthy donors. It was with 60 Vbeta and 13 Jbeta primers that the PCR ran. Method: immunoSEQ multiplex PCR; TCRdb's copy keeps in-frame clones and lacks some. The top ten clones hold approximately 2.1% of a sample with 150,000 to 200,000 clones, around 80% of them seen once. The sequenced sample consisted of PBMCs. The source of these receptors is a woman aged 25 to 39 in good health and CMV-seropositive.

The V and J genes are TRBV29-1 and TRBJ2-7, with D possibly matching TRBD2 (6 bases). Germline V gene lookup returns CDR1 SQVTM and CDR2 ANQGSEA. The CDR3 consists of 14 residues. Trimming took 1 base from V and 3 from J, leaving 13 bases between them. The CDR3 here is CSVEGGGDHYEQYF. The CDR3 DNA reads as TGCAGCGTTGAAGGGGGCGGGGATCACTACGAGCAGTACTTC.

V gene TRBV5-1 combines with J gene TRBJ2-5; D gene uncertain. There are 14 residues in the CDR3. Trimming left V 1 base short and J 5 bases short, with 12 bases between. Per the germline V gene, CDR1 is SGHRS and CDR2 is YFSETQ. This CDR3 reads CASSLLNPRETQYF. CDR3 DNA: TGCGCCAGCAGCTTGCTCAACCCTAGGGAGACCCAGTACTTC.

The chain combines TRBV5-3 with TRBJ2-3, with 9 bases aligning to TRBD1. TRBV5-3 is an open reading frame whose function is uncertain. The CDR3 has 17 residues. Trimming removed 1 base from V and 2 bases from J; junction bases left unmatched: 8. The CDR3 loop reads CARSLLGGDRVTDTQYF. CDR3 in DNA: TGTGCCAGAAGCTTGCTAGGGGGGGACAGGGTCACAGATACGCAGTATTTT.

In regard to this clone: Other nucleotide sequences from this sample produce the same CDR3. The chain has TRBV20-1 and TRBJ2-3; D possibly corresponds to TRBD1 (5 bases). The length of the CDR3 is 11 residues. Trimming took 1 base from V and 6 from J, leaving 5 bases between them. Per germline, CDR1 DFQATT and CDR2 SNEGSKA (reference sequence). The CDR3 nucleotides read TGCAGTGCTAGAGCAGGGGATACGCAGTATTTT. Protein product: CSARAGDTQYF.

The chain carries TRBV7-2 and TRBJ1-2; D uncertain. Germline V CDR1 and CDR2: SGHTA, FQGNSA. V gave up 2 bases and J gave up 8 bases, with 12 bases separating them. CDR3 length: 13 residues. DNA of the CDR3: TGTGCCAGCAGCTTATGGCAGGTTGGAGGCTACACCTTC. The encoded protein is CASSLWQVGGYTF.